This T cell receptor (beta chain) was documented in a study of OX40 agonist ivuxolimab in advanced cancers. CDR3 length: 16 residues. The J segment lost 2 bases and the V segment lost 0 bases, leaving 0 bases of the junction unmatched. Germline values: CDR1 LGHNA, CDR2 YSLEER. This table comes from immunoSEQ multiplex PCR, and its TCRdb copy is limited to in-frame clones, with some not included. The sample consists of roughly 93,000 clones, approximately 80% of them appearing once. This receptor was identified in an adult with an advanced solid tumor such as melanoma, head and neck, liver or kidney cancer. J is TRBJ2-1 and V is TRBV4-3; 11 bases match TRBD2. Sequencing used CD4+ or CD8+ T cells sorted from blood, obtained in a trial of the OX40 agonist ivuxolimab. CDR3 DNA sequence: TGCGCCAGCAGCCAAGATAGCGGGGGGGCCTACAATGAGCAGTTCTTC. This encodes CASSQDSGGAYNEQFF.